This T cell receptor (beta chain) came from a study of T cell repertoires in cytomegalovirus infection (dated by TCRdb to about 2019). General notes on the study: The HLA type of each donor mattered for the analysis, because public TCR beta signatures pointed to carriage of CMV infection along with the matching HLA type.

Findings and caveats that apply to the study as a whole: The ex vivo response was dominated by HLA-C-restricted CMV-specific TCR beta clonotypes, which also provided the single most frequent clonotype in two of eight donors. In both this cohort and an independent cohort of 350 to 400 donors, the cumulative frequency of public TCR beta family members distinguished carriers of CMV infection plus the relevant HLA type.

The run used an Illumina HiSeq 1500. TCRdb took the public reads, trimmed them with fastp at Q25, ran MiXCR for clone calling and kept in-frame beta chains. Duplicate CDR3 protein sequences are folded into a single record with the most common DNA and genes. Recorded for this sample are some 240,000 distinct CDR3 sequences; about a sixth of them occurred a single time. The ten top clones hold over 40% of the sample. V is pared back by 2 bases and J by 4 bases, with 11 bases lying between the germline termini. From the cysteine up to the phenylalanine, the CDR3 has a length of 13 residues. Here the CDR3 DNA is all that survives: 39 bases in frame from base 1. CDR1 SQVTM and CDR2 ANQGSEA were looked up in the germline V gene. Turning to this clonotype: It lacks a known antigen. No base quality information exists; no much larger clone differs at one position.

Sequencing used CD8+ T cells from PBMCs. The sequence was obtained from a human donor in good health (CMV status not recorded). Some clones in this sample may be carry-over from other donors' samples. The rearrangement joined TRBV29-1 to TRBJ1-2; the D gene is perhaps TRBD1, from 5 matching bases. The CDR3 loop reads CSVEQTAIYGYTF. At the DNA level, the sequence is TGCAGCGTTGAACAGACAGCTATCTATGGCTACACCTTC.